This T cell receptor beta chain is from a study of blood T cell repertoires in COVID-19. The method was immunoSEQ multiplex PCR; TCRdb's version includes in-frame clones alone and lacks a portion of them. The sample shows 350,000 to 450,000 clones, approximately 89% of them seen only once. The count of this clone is one. In germline, CDR1 is SGHAT, CDR2 FQNNGV. The CDR3 runs to 10 residues. The junction had 1 base not matched to a gene; V was cut back by 8 bases and J by 9 bases. The material sequenced was PBMCs or T cells enriched from blood (not recorded which). This chain uses TRBV11-2 with TRBJ2-1; 7 bases match TRBD1. This receptor was identified in a woman aged 40-49 years who had been exposed to COVID-19. The CDR3 spells CASAGGEQFF. As DNA, the CDR3 is TGTGCCAGCGCAGGGGGTGAGCAGTTCTTC.